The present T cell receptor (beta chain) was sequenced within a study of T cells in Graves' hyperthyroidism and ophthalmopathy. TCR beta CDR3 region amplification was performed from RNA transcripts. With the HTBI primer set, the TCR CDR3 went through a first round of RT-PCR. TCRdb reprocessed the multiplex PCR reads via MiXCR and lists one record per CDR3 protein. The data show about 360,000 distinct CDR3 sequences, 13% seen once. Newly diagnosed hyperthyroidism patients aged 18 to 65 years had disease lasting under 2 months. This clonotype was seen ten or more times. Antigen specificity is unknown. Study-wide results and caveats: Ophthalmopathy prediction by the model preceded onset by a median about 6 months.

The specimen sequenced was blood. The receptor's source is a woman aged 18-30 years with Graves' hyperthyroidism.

CDR3: CASLPRLSGETQYF. Written as DNA, the CDR3 is TGTGCCAGCCTTCCCCGGCTGTCGGGAGAGACCCAGTACTTC. The V gene is TRBV28, the J gene TRBJ2-5; D is unresolved. The CDR3 spans 14 residues. V gave up 8 bases and J gave up 4 bases, with 17 bases separating them. In germline, CDR1 is MDHEN, CDR2 SYDVKM.